This note documents a single T cell receptor beta chain sequence. Its specificity is unknown. This CDR3 is 15 amino acids long. Unmatched junction bases numbered 3, after V lost 4 bases and J lost 1 base. Germline-derived CDR1 and CDR2 are SGDLS and YYNGEE. Template switching with 5'RACE generated the TCR cDNA and added a universal primer site and UMIs. Each CDR3 protein is one row after TCRdb ran MiXCR on the 5' RACE reads. The sample lists around 550,000 distinct CDR3 sequences; roughly 19% were seen once. This sample stems from a study of T cells after yellow fever vaccination. Study-level findings and limits: The bulk population could contribute abundant contaminating clonotypes to FACS-sorted repertoires.

This clonotype originated in a man aged 25 to 45 who received the YFV17D yellow fever vaccine. The specimen comprised PBMCs, sampled 15 days after the yellow fever booster vaccination. This chain uses TRBV9 with TRBJ1-3; 9 nucleotides agree with TRBD1. CDR3 loop: CASSSGTGSGNTIYF. The CDR3 nucleotides read TGTGCCAGCAGCTCCGGGACAGGGTCTGGAAACACCATATATTTT. The full variable domain, in which reference TRBV9 and TRBJ1-3 provide the parts outside the CDR3, is DSGVTQTPKHLITATGQRVTLRCSPRSGDLSVYWYQQSLDQGLQFLIQYYNGEERAKGNILERFSAQQFPDLHSELNLSSLELGDSALYFCASSSGTGSGNTIYFGEGSWLTVV.